Below, 22 T cell receptor beta chains from the same sample are listed, as sequenced in a study of metastatic and nonmetastatic thyroid tumors. TCRdb re-called clones via MiXCR from the PCR reads. The table records around 53,000 clones, around a sixth of them present only once. All patients reached thyroid surgery having received no treatment beforehand. Sequencing input: blood. Receptor source: a female donor with papillary thyroid cancer or a benign thyroid nodule (not recorded which). Some clones in this sample may be carry-over from other donors' samples.

In this sample, this clone turned up many times. DNA of the CDR3: TGTGCCAGCAGCTTAGTGCCAGGGGGCCTCTTCGGGGCCCAGTACTTC. It yields the protein CASSLVPGGLFGAQYF. This rearrangement joins TRBV7-3 to TRBJ2-5, with 8 bases that match TRBD1. The germline V gene has CDR1 SGHTA and CDR2 FQGTGA. After removal of 2 bases from V and 9 bases from J, the junction contained 14 bases not matched to a gene. This CDR3 has 16 amino acids.

In its sample, this clone was seen a few times. This chain joins TRBV30 and TRBJ1-5, with a weak D call TRBD1 (5 bases). Trimming removed 4 bases at V and 3 bases at J, with 16 bases between. Germline CDR1 reads GTSNPN; CDR2 reads SVGIG (reference sequence). The CDR3 has 15 residues. The chain's CDR3 is CAWTPRGGDNQPQHF. The CDR3 DNA reads as TGTGCCTGGACCCCTAGGGGCGGGGACAATCAGCCCCAGCATTTT. Full variable domain (outside the CDR3, taken from reference TRBV30 and TRBJ1-5): SQTIHQWPATLVQPVGSPLSLECTVEGTSNPNLYWYRQAAGRGLQLLFYSVGIGQISSEVPQNLSASRPQDRQFILSSKKLLLSDSGFYLCAWTPRGGDNQPQHFGDGTRLSIL.

With respect to this clone: The germline gene is not matched at one end of the junction; a read error may be the cause. V usage is TRBV2 and J usage is TRBJ2-3, with D possibly TRBD1 on 6 matching bases. CDR1 is SNHLY and CDR2 is FYNNEI in the germline V gene. The CDR3 contains 15 residues. CDR3 in amino acids: CASSEAGDVTDTQYF. The CDR3 bases are TGCGCCAGCAGTGAAGCAGGGGATGTCACAGATACGCAGTATTTT.

This clone was seen repeatedly, ten times or more. CDR3 sequence reads: CSARDGQVPETQYF. In DNA form, the CDR3 reads TGCAGTGCTAGAGATGGACAGGTACCAGAGACCCAGTACTTC. V and J are TRBV20-1 and TRBJ2-5, with 7 bases lining up with TRBD1. The V gene end was trimmed by 0 bases and the J gene end by 4 bases; junction bases not matched to a gene: 5. The CDR3 length is 14 residues. CDR1 is DFQATT and CDR2 is SNEGSKA in the germline V gene (reference sequence).

This clone is termed medium-sized. This chain links TRBV28 with TRBJ1-6; TRBD1 is a possible D gene (6 bases). Trimming removed 7 bases from V and 0 bases from J, with 13 bases in between. The length of the CDR3 is 16 residues. Germline assignment: CDR1 MDHEN and CDR2 SYDVKM. The DNA for the CDR3 is TGTGCCAGCAAGGGGGGGCAGAGCTCCTATAATTCACCCCTCCACTTT. Translation gives CASKGGQSSYNSPLHF. The full variable domain, rest sourced from reference TRBV28 and TRBJ1-6, is DVKVTQSSRYLVKRTGEKVFLECVQDMDHENMFWYRQDPGLGLRLIYFSYDVKMKEKGDIPEGYSVSREKKERFSLILESASTNQTSMYLCASKGGQSSYNSPLHFGNGTRLTVT.

This clone was seen once. The genes are TRBV5-1 and TRBJ2-5; D may correspond to TRBD1 or TRBD2 (5 bases each). The germline V gene has CDR1 SGHRS and CDR2 YFSETQ. CDR3 length: 14 amino acids. Trimming removed 4 bases at V and 5 bases at J, with 15 bases between. CDR3 in amino acids: CASSTGTGGETQYF. Here the CDR3 DNA reads TGCGCCAGCAGCACCGGGACGGGTGGGGAGACCCAGTACTTC.

This clone was detected ten times or more. V gene TRBV6-1 combines with J gene TRBJ2-1, with D tentatively TRBD1 or TRBD2 (5 bases each). There are 15 residues in the CDR3. V was clipped by 5 bases and J by 6 bases, with 17 bases between them. Germline CDR1 and CDR2: MNHNS and SASEGT. The CDR3 DNA reads TGTGCCAGCAGTCGCCGGGACGTAGGCTCCAATGAGCAGTTCTTC. It is translated as CASSRRDVGSNEQFF.

This clone was seen repeatedly, ten times or more. The chain is built from TRBV10-3 and TRBJ2-1; D uncertain. V was cut by 3 bases and J by 3 bases, with 0 bases left in between. The germline V gene encodes CDR1 ENHRY and CDR2 SYGVKD. The CDR3 runs 11 residues. The CDR3 reads CAISDYNEQFF. CDR3 bases: TGTGCCATCAGTGACTACAATGAGCAGTTCTTC.

This clone was picked up many times. V and J are TRBV7-8 and TRBJ2-2, with 9 bases lining up with TRBD2. Germline values: CDR1 SGHVS, CDR2 FQNEAQ. The junction had 12 bases not matched to a gene; V was cut back by 2 bases and J by 5 bases. This CDR3 contains 18 residues. The CDR3 loop reads CASSLIVLAGKSTGELFF. CDR3 coding DNA: TGTGCCAGCAGCTTAATTGTCCTAGCGGGAAAAAGTACCGGGGAGCTGTTTTTT.

The genes are TRBV30 and TRBJ2-7; D may match TRBD1 or TRBD2 (6 bases each). V was shortened by 3 bases and J by 0 bases, with 18 bases between the two germline ends. This CDR3 contains 16 residues. CDR1 is GTSNPN, CDR2 SVGIG, per germline (reference sequence). CDR3 amino acids: CAWSQVGGPLSYEQYF. Here the CDR3 DNA reads TGTGCCTGGAGCCAAGTGGGGGGCCCCCTCTCCTACGAGCAGTACTTC.

This clone was detected a few times. The chain couples TRBV10-3 to TRBJ1-1; D perhaps matches TRBD1 (6 bases). CDR1 and CDR2 from the germline V gene are ENHRY and SYGVKD. CDR3 size: 17 residues. Trimming took off 0 bases at V and 1 base at J, with 15 bases between the two ends. The CDR3 is CAISESRQGTSNTEAFF. CDR3 DNA sequence: TGTGCCATCAGTGAGTCGAGGCAGGGGACTTCGAACACTGAAGCTTTCTTT.

This clone was seen a handful of times. V and J are TRBV12-3 or TRBV12-4 and TRBJ2-1; 8 nucleotides agree with TRBD1. CDR3 size: 15 residues. V was clipped by 10 bases and J by 5 bases; unmatched bases: 13. The CDR3 is CATRPGAGGNNEQFF. For the CDR3, the DNA is TGTGCCACCCGCCCGGGGGCAGGGGGCAACAATGAGCAGTTCTTC.

On this clone: Sequence at one end of the junction differs from germline and may be a read error. The chain carries TRBV14 and TRBJ2-5; the match to TRBD1 covers 8 bases. This CDR3 contains 15 residues. Germline lookup yields CDR1 SGHDN and CDR2 FVKESK. CDR3 bases: TGTACCAGCAGCCGGACAGGACAGGGCTTAGAGACCCAGTACTTC. Its translation is CTSSRTGQGLETQYF.

The V gene is TRBV20-1, the J gene TRBJ2-3, with 13 bases that match TRBD2. The V and J ends lost 8 bases and 2 bases, in that order; junction bases with no gene match: 13. This CDR3 has 17 residues. Germline V lookup: CDR1 DFQATT, CDR2 SNEGSKA (reference sequence). CDR3 coding DNA: TGCAGTACATACAGGGCGGGACTAGCGGGACTCACAGATACGCAGTATTTT. This gives the protein CSTYRAGLAGLTDTQYF.

This chain joins TRBV28 and TRBJ2-7; D is unresolved. The CDR3 covers 13 residues. Germline V CDR1 and CDR2: MDHEN, SYDVKM. V lost 6 bases, J lost 0 bases, and 9 bases lay in between. CDR3: CASSPRPSYEQYF. The CDR3 region has the DNA TGTGCCAGCAGCCCAAGACCCTCCTACGAGCAGTACTTC.

This clone was seen a few times. V usage is TRBV6-1 and J usage is TRBJ1-4; D is undetermined. The CDR3 has 12 amino acids. Germline loops: CDR1 MNHNS, CDR2 SASEGT. The V gene lost 3 bases and the J gene lost 14 bases, with 13 bases spanning the gap. The CDR3 is CASSDERKVLFF. The CDR3 DNA reads TGTGCCAGCAGTGACGAACGAAAGGTGCTGTTTTTT.

V is TRBV6-1 and J is TRBJ1-2, with D possibly being TRBD1 (6 bases). The germline V gene encodes CDR1 MNHNS and CDR2 SASEGT. CDR3 length: 14 amino acids. Deletions cut 6 bases from V and 3 bases from J, with 14 bases between. The CDR3 nucleotides are TGTGCCAGCAGCCGAGGAGGGACATACTATGGCTACACCTTC. Translation gives CASSRGGTYYGYTF.

This clone was counted between two and nine times. V is TRBV6-1 and J is TRBJ1-2; 7 bases fit TRBD1. This CDR3 spans 11 amino acids. V was clipped by 10 bases and J by 12 bases; unmatched bases: 11. Germline V gene lookup returns CDR1 MNHNS and CDR2 SASEGT. The CDR3 DNA reads TGTGCCACCTGTACAGGGGATCTTCACACCTTC. Protein: CATCTGDLHTF.

This clone was found many times. The chain links TRBV28 to TRBJ2-4; 7 bases are a match to TRBD2. V gave up 5 bases and J gave up 4 bases; unmatched junction bases: 14. Germline CDR1 is MDHEN and CDR2 is SYDVKM. CDR3 length: 17 residues. The CDR3 loop reads CASSQEVGTMPKNIQYF. The CDR3 coding sequence is TGTGCCAGCAGTCAGGAGGTGGGGACTATGCCAAAAAACATTCAGTACTTC.

Ten or more counts support this clone. This chain connects TRBV5-1 to TRBJ2-7; D possibly corresponds to TRBD1 (5 bases). This CDR3 comprises 12 residues. Germline V gives CDR1 SGHRS, CDR2 YFSETQ. Trimming cost V 3 bases and J 3 bases, with 7 bases left between them. The CDR3 spells CASSYQGYEQYF. Here the CDR3 DNA reads TGCGCCAGCAGCTATCAGGGCTACGAGCAGTACTTC.

Comment on this clone: At one boundary the junction diverges from the germline segment, which might be a read error. CDR3 nucleotides: TGCGCCAGCAGCTGGGGGGGTACTAGCTCGAACACCGTGGAGCTGTTTTTT. Translating gives CASSWGGTSSNTVELFF. This chain uses TRBV5-1 with TRBJ2-2, with 7 positions matching TRBD2. CDR3 length: 17 residues. Germline V gene lookup returns CDR1 SGHRS and CDR2 YFSETQ.

This clone was counted a few times. The rearrangement links TRBV28 to TRBJ1-6; D is perhaps TRBD1 (5 bases). Per the germline V gene, CDR1 is MDHEN and CDR2 is SYDVKM. With 2 bases removed from V and 11 bases from J, the gap between germline ends came to 19 bases. The CDR3 spans 16 residues. CDR3 region: CASSLTGGLAFAPLHF. The CDR3, as DNA: TGTGCCAGCAGTTTAACCGGGGGACTCGCTTTCGCACCCCTCCACTTT.